Described below is a single T cell receptor (beta chain) sequence and its context. The data stem from a study of blood T cell repertoires in COVID-19. With 6 bases removed from V and 8 bases from J, the gap between germline ends came to 10 bases. The CDR3 totals 11 residues. Germline V lookup: CDR1 MNHEY, CDR2 SVGEGT. The repertoire was sequenced with immunoSEQ multiplex PCR; TCRdb's copy has only in-frame clones and lacks some. This table has under 45,000 clones, approximately 91% appearing once. The receptor's source is a human donor in a cohort sampled during active COVID-19. Sequences were obtained from peripheral blood. The chain is built from TRBV6-2 or TRBV6-3 and TRBJ1-1, with a possible D match to TRBD1 (6 bases). DNA of the CDR3: TGTGCCAGCAGCCACAGGGCGGAAGCTTTCTTT. It encodes CASSHRAEAFF.